This TCR beta chain was obtained from a study of siplizumab effects on memory and regulatory T cells. V lost 5 bases to trimming and J lost 0 bases; unmatched junction nucleotides: 6. The germline V gene encodes CDR1 MNHNY and CDR2 SVGAGI (reference sequence). The CDR3 has 16 amino acids. Per sample, 95,000 to 100,000 TCR templates were assayed. Sequenced by immunoSEQ multiplex PCR; TCRdb stores in-frame clones only, minus some. Of roughly 120,000 clones in the sample, approximately 94% were seen once. General study findings and limits: In siplizumab cultures, the suppressive function of proliferating Tregs remained unconfirmed. A significant reduction in alloreactive sequences traceable to unstimulated CD4+ memory cells was produced by siplizumab. To unstimulated subsets, only a minor fraction of alloreactive clones could be mapped.

As for this clone: Its antigen remains unidentified.

This chain connects TRBV6-6 to TRBJ1-3; 8 bases are shared with TRBD1. The clonotype was recovered from a human donor in good health. The sample was non-Treg CD4+ T cells sorted from blood. The CDR3 loop reads CASSGQGPSSGNTIYF. CDR3 coding DNA: TGTGCCAGCAGTGGACAGGGACCAAGCTCTGGAAACACCATATATTTT.